This T cell receptor (beta chain) comes out of a study of patients and donors after allogeneic stem cell transplantation. TCRdb passed the RT-PCR reads through MiXCR, listing each CDR3 protein once. The data hold 800,000 to 1,000,000 distinct CDR3 sequences, with around 17% observed a single time. This clonotype has ten or more counts. The CDR3 length is 14 residues. The V gene lost 5 bases and the J gene lost 5 bases, with 12 bases spanning the gap. The clonotype comes from a human donor who was either an allogeneic HSCT recipient or a stem cell or donor lymphocyte infusion donor (not recorded which). It is not recorded whose cells these are; they may come from a transplant donor. Sequencing used blood, either unsorted or a sorted T cell fraction (not recorded which). V gene TRBV12-3 or TRBV12-4 combines with J gene TRBJ2-2; D is perhaps TRBD2 (5 bases). The CDR3 loop reads CASSPDGKTGELFF. The CDR3 DNA reads as TGTGCCAGCAGTCCAGACGGGAAGACCGGGGAGCTGTTTTTT.